This T cell receptor beta chain was recorded in a study of cytomegalovirus exposure and HLA in healthy donors. At the level of the study: A previous analysis identified around 120 million unique TCR beta sequences derived from some 170 million T cells.

Study-level findings and limits: Previous analysis showed most TCR beta V segments were productive about 90% or about 30% of the time. A later analysis found that most CMV-associated TCR beta chains appeared HLA-restricted.

PCR involved 60 Vbeta and 13 Jbeta primers. Some clones are missing from TCRdb's copy, which holds only in-frame ones; the method was immunoSEQ multiplex PCR. The table includes 150,000 to 200,000 clones, 82% detected once. V shed 6 bases, J shed 8 bases, and the junction held 17 bases outside the gene matches. From germline, CDR1 is LNHDA and CDR2 SQIVND (reference sequence). CDR3 length: 16 amino acids. This clone was recorded a few times. The antigen remains unidentified. The chain combines TRBV19 with TRBJ1-2; 8 positions match TRBD1. Sequencing input: PBMCs. This receptor was taken from a boy between 2 and 10 years old in good health and CMV-seronegative. The CDR3: CASSPTGVPTFWGYTF. CDR3 bases: TGTGCCAGTAGCCCGACAGGGGTCCCCACATTTTGGGGCTACACCTTC.